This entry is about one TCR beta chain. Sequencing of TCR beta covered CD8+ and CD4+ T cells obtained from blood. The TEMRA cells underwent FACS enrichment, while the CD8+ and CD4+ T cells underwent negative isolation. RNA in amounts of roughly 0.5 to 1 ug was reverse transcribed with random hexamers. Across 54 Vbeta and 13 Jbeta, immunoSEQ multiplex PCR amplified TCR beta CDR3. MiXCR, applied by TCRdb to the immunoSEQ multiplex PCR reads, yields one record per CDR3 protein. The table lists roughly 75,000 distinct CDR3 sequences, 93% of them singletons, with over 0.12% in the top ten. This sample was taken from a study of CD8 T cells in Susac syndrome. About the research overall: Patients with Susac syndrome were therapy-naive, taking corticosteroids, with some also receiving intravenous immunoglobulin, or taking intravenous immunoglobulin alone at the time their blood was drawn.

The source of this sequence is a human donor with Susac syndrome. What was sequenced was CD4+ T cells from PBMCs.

Written as DNA, the CDR3 is TGCGCCAGCAGCCAGGGACAGGCCTACAATGAGCAGTTCTTC. This sequence encodes CASSQGQAYNEQFF. The rearrangement uses TRBV5-1 and TRBJ2-1, with 8 positions matching TRBD1. Germline V gives CDR1 SGHRS, CDR2 YFSETQ. The CDR3 is 14 amino acids. Trimming at V came to 4 bases and at J to 2 bases, leaving 2 bases not matched to a gene.